These 31 T cell receptor beta chains were all obtained from the same sample, sequenced in a study of shared clonotypes between healthy human individuals. Selected positively for CCR7 and CD45RO-negative, naive CD8 cells excluded terminally differentiated effector memory CD45RA+ cells. Profiling relied on immunoSEQ multiplex PCR, and the TCRdb table lists in-frame clones only, not all of them. Among roughly 2.1 million clones listed, under 95% were seen once. Material: naive CD8+ T cells from PBMCs. All receptors derive from a man aged 18 to 29 in good health. Some clones in this sample may be carry-over from other donors' samples.

Note on this clone: Other DNA sequences of this sample code for an identical CDR3. V and J are TRBV6-5 and TRBJ1-2; 9 bases are shared with TRBD1. The CDR3 extends over 14 amino acids. V dropped 5 bases and J dropped 5; count of bases not matched to a gene: 6. Per the germline V gene, CDR1 is MNHEY and CDR2 is SVGAGI. The CDR3: CASSPPGQGYGYTF. For the CDR3, the DNA is TGTGCCAGCAGTCCTCCGGGACAGGGTTATGGCTACACCTTC.

The chain links TRBV27 to TRBJ2-5; D possibly corresponds to TRBD2 (5 bases). The germline CDR1 and CDR2 sequences are MNHEY and SMNVEV (reference sequence). This CDR3 region has 16 residues. The germline V and J ends were trimmed by 3 bases and 0 bases, with 14 bases remaining between them. The CDR3 nucleotides are TGTGCCAGCAGTTTGAGGGCCCCCCCTTACCAAGAGACCCAGTACTTC. Translated: CASSLRAPPYQETQYF.

The gene calls are TRBV28 and TRBJ1-2; D might be TRBD1 (5 bases). The CDR3 totals 16 residues. Germline values: CDR1 MDHEN, CDR2 SYDVKM. The V and J ends lost 2 bases and 4 bases respectively, with 17 bases between them. The CDR3 protein is CASSLRQTTTLYGYTF. The CDR3 DNA reads TGTGCCAGCAGTTTAAGACAGACAACTACTCTCTATGGCTACACCTTC.

J is TRBJ2-7 and V is TRBV10-2, with a possible D match to TRBD2 (5 bases). The CDR3 has 11 residues. V was cut by 7 bases and J by 5 bases, with 9 bases left in between. CDR1 and CDR2 (germline): WSHSY, SAAADI. CDR3 sequence: CASMRVDEQYF. The CDR3 DNA is TGCGCCAGCATGAGGGTGGACGAGCAGTACTTC.

This rearrangement joins TRBV7-9 to TRBJ1-5; 7 bases match TRBD1. J gave up 5 bases and V 5 bases, and 3 bases lay outside the gene matches. Germline lookup yields CDR1 SEHNR and CDR2 FQNEAQ (reference sequence). This CDR3 is 13 amino acids long. In DNA form, the CDR3 reads TGTGCCAGCAGCGAAACAGGGGATCAGCCCCAGCATTTT. It is translated as CASSETGDQPQHF. Full variable domain (rest looked up from reference TRBV7-9 and TRBJ1-5): DTGVSQNPRHKITKRGQNVTFRCDPISEHNRLYWYRQTLGQGPEFLTYFQNEAQLEKSRLLSDRFSAERPKGSFSTLEIQRTEQGDSAMYLCASSETGDQPQHFGDGTRLSIL.

This clone has a single count. CDR3 sequence: CASSPGVGSYNEQFF. As DNA, the CDR3 is TGTGCCAGCAGCCCTGGTGTGGGCTCCTACAATGAGCAGTTCTTC. The chain carries TRBV9 and TRBJ2-1; D is ambiguous. Trimming left V 4 bases short and J 0 bases short, with 11 bases between. Germline lookup yields CDR1 SGDLS and CDR2 YYNGEE. The CDR3 sequence is 15 residues long.

The chain carries TRBV28 and TRBJ1-3, with D tentatively TRBD1 (5 bases). This CDR3 comprises 16 residues. CDR1 is MDHEN, CDR2 SYDVKM, per germline. Trimming removed 6 bases at V and 0 bases at J, with 15 bases between. The CDR3 coding sequence is TGTGCCAGCAGCCGATCCAGGGCCCTCTCTGGAAACACCATATATTTT. Its protein is CASSRSRALSGNTIYF.

The rearrangement links TRBV19 to TRBJ2-2; the D call may be TRBD1 or TRBD2 (6 bases each). CDR1 is LNHDA, CDR2 SQIVND, per germline (reference sequence). The CDR3 is 17 amino acids. V gave up 4 bases and J gave up 4 bases, with 19 bases separating them. This chain's CDR3 is CASSSSGGHGFTGELFF. Written as DNA, the CDR3 is TGTGCCAGTAGTAGCTCCGGGGGCCATGGGTTCACCGGGGAGCTGTTTTTT.

This rearrangement joins TRBV28 to TRBJ2-1, with 8 nucleotides matching TRBD2. Germline loops: CDR1 MDHEN, CDR2 SYDVKM. This CDR3 has 15 amino acids. V lost 3 bases to trimming and J lost 7 bases; unmatched junction nucleotides: 8. CDR3 in amino acids: CASSFPGGGGNEQFF. In DNA, the CDR3 is TGTGCCAGCAGTTTCCCCGGGGGCGGGGGGAATGAGCAGTTCTTC. The full variable domain, completed using reference TRBV28 and TRBJ2-1, is DVKVTQSSRYLVKRTGEKVFLECVQDMDHENMFWYRQDPGLGLRLIYFSYDVKMKEKGDIPEGYSVSREKKERFSLILESASTNQTSMYLCASSFPGGGGNEQFFGPGTRLTVL.

This clone appeared a few times. The rearrangement uses TRBV7-9 and TRBJ1-1, with 12 bases fitting TRBD1. This CDR3 comprises 14 residues. J was trimmed by 8 bases and V by 5 bases; bases with no gene match: 6. Germline assignment: CDR1 SEHNR and CDR2 FQNEAQ (reference sequence). The CDR3 DNA sequence: TGTGCCAGCAGCCACCGGGACAGGGGGCTCGAAGCTTTCTTT. The encoded protein is CASSHRDRGLEAFF.

The chain uses TRBV27 and TRBJ2-5; TRBD1 matches 7 bases. The trim removed 4 bases at V and 1 base at J, leaving 9 bases unmatched. CDR3 length: 16 amino acids. Germline-derived CDR1 and CDR2 are MNHEY and SMNVEV (reference sequence). The CDR3 reads CASSSLPTGFQETQYF. In DNA form, the CDR3 reads TGTGCCAGCAGTTCCCTTCCGACAGGGTTCCAAGAGACCCAGTACTTC.

About this clone itself: This sample also contains other DNA sequences that code for the same CDR3. This chain links TRBV27 with TRBJ1-1; maybe TRBD1 (5 bases). The CDR3 runs 14 residues. Trimming cost V 3 bases and J 2 bases, with 10 bases left between them. Germline lookup yields CDR1 MNHEY and CDR2 SMNVEV (reference sequence). This CDR3 reads CASSLRTPNTEAFF. For the CDR3, the DNA is TGTGCCAGCAGTTTGCGGACACCTAACACTGAAGCTTTCTTT.

J is TRBJ1-3 and V is TRBV5-4; 8 nucleotides agree with TRBD1. Germline V gene data show CDR1 as SGHNT and CDR2 as YYREEE (reference sequence). The CDR3 is made up of 15 amino acids. V trimming: 3 bases; J trimming: 2 bases; junction bases outside the gene matches: 4. CDR3 in DNA: TGTGCCAGCAGCTCCGACAGGGGACCTGGAAACACCATATATTTT. This sequence encodes CASSSDRGPGNTIYF. Full variable domain (missing parts from reference TRBV5-4 and TRBJ1-3): ETGVTQSPTHLIKTRGQQVTLRCSSQSGHNTVSWYQQALGQGPQFIFQYYREEENGRGNFPPRFSGLQFPNYSSELNVNALELDDSALYLCASSSDRGPGNTIYFGEGSWLTVV.

This rearrangement joins TRBV27 to TRBJ2-1, with 11 bases aligning to TRBD2. Germline V lookup: CDR1 MNHEY, CDR2 SMNVEV (reference sequence). Unmatched junction bases numbered 12, after V lost 2 bases and J lost 6 bases. CDR3 size: 18 residues. For the CDR3, the DNA is TGTGCCAGCAGTTTACATCGTTCCGCTAGCGGGAGGTTCAATGAGCAGTTCTTC. Encoded protein: CASSLHRSASGRFNEQFF.

The chain joins TRBV4-1 to TRBJ2-2, with 7 bases that match TRBD2. CDR1 MGHRA and CDR2 YSYEKL come from the germline V gene. CDR3 length: 17 amino acids. Trimming removed 0 bases from V and 2 bases from J; junction bases left unmatched: 6. Here the CDR3 DNA reads TGCGCCAGCAGCCAAGATCTGAGCGGGAAAAACACCGGGGAGCTGTTTTTT. It translates to CASSQDLSGKNTGELFF.

V and J are TRBV19 and TRBJ1-4; no firm D call. Germline lookup yields CDR1 LNHDA and CDR2 SQIVND (reference sequence). The ends were cut back, 7 bases at V and 12 bases at J, with 18 bases in the middle. The CDR3 spans 13 residues. CDR3 coding DNA: TGTGCCAGTACCCCCGGGCCCGGCGGTGAACTGTTTTTT. Amino acid sequence: CASTPGPGGELFF.

Turning to this clone: Other DNA sequences in this sample translate to the same CDR3. The V gene is TRBV18, the J gene TRBJ2-7, with 9 nucleotides matching TRBD1. Germline-derived CDR1 and CDR2 are KGHSH and LQKENI. The CDR3 contains 15 residues. V lost 0 bases and J lost 3; bases outside the gene matches: 3. The CDR3 DNA reads TGTGCCAGCTCACCACCGGGACAGGGCGTCTACGAGCAGTACTTC. It encodes CASSPPGQGVYEQYF. The full variable domain, its missing parts supplied by reference TRBV18 and TRBJ2-7, is NAGVMQNPRHLVRRRGQEARLRCSPMKGHSHVYWYRQLPEEGLKFMVYLQKENIIDESGMPKERFSAEFPKEGPSILRIQQVVRGDSAAYFCASSPPGQGVYEQYFGPGTRLTVT.

This chain uses TRBV7-9 with TRBJ2-7; TRBD2 matches 9 bases. Germline CDR1 SEHNR, CDR2 FQNEAQ (reference sequence). V was clipped by 3 bases and J by 5 bases; unmatched bases: 8. The CDR3 is made up of 15 amino acids. The CDR3, as DNA: TGTGCCAGCAGCTTGCTAGCGGGAACTCCCCACGAGCAGTACTTC. Protein: CASSLLAGTPHEQYF.

The gene calls are TRBV27 and TRBJ2-7, with 7 bases that match TRBD2. CDR1 and CDR2 from the germline V gene are MNHEY and SMNVEV (reference sequence). The J segment lost 0 bases and the V segment lost 7 bases, leaving 9 bases of the junction unmatched. This CDR3 is 15 amino acids long. The CDR3 spells CASTPSGDYSYEQYF. CDR3 DNA: TGTGCCAGCACCCCTTCGGGGGACTACTCCTACGAGCAGTACTTC.

The genes are TRBV4-3 and TRBJ1-2, with 8 bases that match TRBD1. The CDR3 contains 15 residues. CDR1 is LGHNA, CDR2 YSLEER, per germline. The V gene end was trimmed by 0 bases and the J gene end by 4 bases; junction bases not matched to a gene: 4. CDR3: CASSQDRGRGYGYTF. DNA of the CDR3: TGCGCCAGCAGCCAAGACAGGGGGCGCGGCTATGGCTACACCTTC.

The chain joins TRBV28 to TRBJ2-1; D not resolved. CDR1 is MDHEN and CDR2 is SYDVKM in the germline V gene. Trimming left V 5 bases short and J 5 bases short, with 16 bases between. The CDR3 sequence is 15 residues long. CDR3 region: CASSKRVSGDNEQFF. CDR3 nucleotide sequence: TGTGCCAGCAGTAAACGGGTCTCGGGCGACAATGAGCAGTTCTTC.

The chain uses TRBV10-3 and TRBJ2-1, with TRBD2 identical over 10 bases. From germline, CDR1 is ENHRY and CDR2 SYGVKD. The ends lost 0 bases at V and 4 bases at J; junction bases unmatched: 18. The CDR3 length is 21 residues. The CDR3 DNA is TGTGCCATCAGTGAGTCCGATTTACAGGGGCTAGCGGGAGAAGGGTACAATGAGCAGTTCTTC. Translation gives CAISESDLQGLAGEGYNEQFF.

The rearrangement joins TRBV11-2 to TRBJ1-3; D gene ambiguous. CDR3 length: 17 residues. Trimming cost V 2 bases and J 0 bases, with 14 bases left between them. CDR1 is SGHAT, CDR2 FQNNGV, per germline. Written as DNA, the CDR3 is TGTGCCAGCAGCTTATGGAGGTACGGGAGCTCTGGAAACACCATATATTTT. Residues: CASSLWRYGSSGNTIYF.

The genes are TRBV28 and TRBJ2-7; possible D gene TRBD2, 5 bases. Per the germline V gene, CDR1 is MDHEN and CDR2 is SYDVKM. Between the trimmed V and J ends, which lost 2 bases and 1 base, there was a span of 9 bases. The CDR3 covers 14 residues. The CDR3 protein is CASSLVPGSYEQYF. The CDR3 DNA is TGTGCCAGCAGTTTAGTTCCGGGGTCCTACGAGCAGTACTTC. The entire variable domain, with the rest obtained from reference TRBV28 and TRBJ2-7, is as follows: DVKVTQSSRYLVKRTGEKVFLECVQDMDHENMFWYRQDPGLGLRLIYFSYDVKMKEKGDIPEGYSVSREKKERFSLILESASTNQTSMYLCASSLVPGSYEQYFGPGTRLTVT.

CDR3: CASSPPAGYNQPQHF. DNA of the CDR3: TGTGCCAGCAGTCCTCCCGCAGGGTACAATCAGCCCCAGCATTTT. The V gene is TRBV28, the J gene TRBJ1-5; D perhaps matches TRBD1 (5 bases). V dropped 5 bases and J dropped 3 bases, with 14 bases sitting between them. Germline V gene sequence: CDR1 MDHEN, CDR2 SYDVKM. This CDR3 comprises 15 residues. Combining the CDR3 with reference TRBV28 and TRBJ1-5 gives the whole variable domain DVKVTQSSRYLVKRTGEKVFLECVQDMDHENMFWYRQDPGLGLRLIYFSYDVKMKEKGDIPEGYSVSREKKERFSLILESASTNQTSMYLCASSPPAGYNQPQHFGDGTRLSIL.

This clone was picked up one time. This chain links TRBV6-1 with TRBJ2-7, with 10 bases that match TRBD2. The CDR3 consists of 15 residues. The V and J ends lost 6 bases and 3 bases, in that order; junction bases with no gene match: 8. CDR1 and CDR2 (germline): MNHNS, SASEGT. The CDR3 coding sequence is TGTGCCAGCAGCAGCTTTATAGCGGGAGGCTACGAGCAGTACTTC. Translating gives CASSSFIAGGYEQYF.

This chain connects TRBV27 to TRBJ1-5; tentative D call: TRBD1 (5 bases). CDR1 is MNHEY, CDR2 SMNVEV, per germline (reference sequence). V lost 2 bases and J 3 bases, leaving 8 bases between the germline ends. The CDR3 is made up of 14 amino acids. This CDR3 is CASSLRGDNQPQHF. The CDR3 nucleotides read TGTGCCAGCAGTTTAAGGGGTGACAATCAGCCCCAGCATTTT.

The rearrangement uses TRBV11-2 and TRBJ2-7; 9 bases line up with TRBD2. CDR1 and CDR2 (germline): SGHAT, FQNNGV. The V segment lost 0 bases and the J segment 4 bases; nucleotides outside the gene matches: 16. This CDR3 is 19 amino acids long. The CDR3 loop is CASSLDLAGYPKPGYEQYF. The CDR3 region has the DNA TGTGCCAGCAGCTTAGATCTAGCGGGATACCCCAAACCAGGATACGAGCAGTACTTC.

V gene TRBV27 combines with J gene TRBJ1-1, with a weak D call TRBD1 (5 bases). V gave up 6 bases and J gave up 6 bases, with 17 bases separating them. Germline V CDR1 and CDR2: MNHEY, SMNVEV (reference sequence). CDR3 length: 14 amino acids. The CDR3 sequence: CASSLGGVGSEAFF. The CDR3 nucleotides are TGTGCCAGCAGCCTCGGGGGTGTTGGGTCTGAAGCTTTCTTT.

V usage is TRBV7-2 and J usage is TRBJ2-1; TRBD1 aligns across 7 bases. The germline gives CDR1 SGHTA, CDR2 FQGNSA. The CDR3 has 14 amino acids. Unmatched junction bases numbered 7, after V lost 2 bases and J lost 9 bases. CDR3 nucleotides: TGTGCCAGCAGCTTAAGCCGGGACAGTATTGAGCAGTTCTTC. Translated, it gives CASSLSRDSIEQFF. Using reference TRBV7-2 and TRBJ2-1 for the parts outside the CDR3, the full variable domain is GAGVSQSPSNKVTEKGKDVELRCDPISGHTALYWYRQSLGQGLEFLIYFQGNSAPDKSGLPSDRFSAERTGGSVSTLTIQRTQQEDSAVYLCASSLSRDSIEQFFGPGTRLTVL.

As for this clone: Other DNA sequences within the sample encode an identical CDR3. The chain uses TRBV29-1 and TRBJ2-7, with 10 bases identical to TRBD2. V lost 4 bases, J lost 6 bases, and 3 bases stayed unmatched. The CDR3 runs to 12 residues. CDR1 is SQVTM and CDR2 is ANQGSEA in the germline V gene. The CDR3 nucleotides read TGCAGCGTTGTAGCGGGAGGTGGCGAGCAGTACTTC. Protein sequence: CSVVAGGGEQYF.